This TCR beta chain emerged from a study of blood T cell repertoires in COVID-19. The overall study: The United States, Italy and Spain were the sources of the acute and convalescent COVID-19 samples.

TCRdb keeps only in-frame clones here, not all; method: immunoSEQ multiplex PCR. Here the sample spans 360,000 or so clones, about nine tenths being singletons. Germline V CDR1 and CDR2: KGHDR, SFDVKD. The CDR3 has 18 residues. After removal of 6 bases from V and 1 base from J, the junction contained 6 bases not matched to a gene. The TCR sequence derives from a woman aged 55-69 years with COVID-19, enrolled during active disease. The gene calls are TRBV24-1 and TRBJ2-6; the match to TRBD1 covers 12 bases. Sequencing input: peripheral blood. In DNA, the CDR3 is TGTGCCACCAGTTCCCGGGACAGGGGGCAATCTGGGGCCAACGTCCTGACTTTC. This encodes CATSSRDRGQSGANVLTF.